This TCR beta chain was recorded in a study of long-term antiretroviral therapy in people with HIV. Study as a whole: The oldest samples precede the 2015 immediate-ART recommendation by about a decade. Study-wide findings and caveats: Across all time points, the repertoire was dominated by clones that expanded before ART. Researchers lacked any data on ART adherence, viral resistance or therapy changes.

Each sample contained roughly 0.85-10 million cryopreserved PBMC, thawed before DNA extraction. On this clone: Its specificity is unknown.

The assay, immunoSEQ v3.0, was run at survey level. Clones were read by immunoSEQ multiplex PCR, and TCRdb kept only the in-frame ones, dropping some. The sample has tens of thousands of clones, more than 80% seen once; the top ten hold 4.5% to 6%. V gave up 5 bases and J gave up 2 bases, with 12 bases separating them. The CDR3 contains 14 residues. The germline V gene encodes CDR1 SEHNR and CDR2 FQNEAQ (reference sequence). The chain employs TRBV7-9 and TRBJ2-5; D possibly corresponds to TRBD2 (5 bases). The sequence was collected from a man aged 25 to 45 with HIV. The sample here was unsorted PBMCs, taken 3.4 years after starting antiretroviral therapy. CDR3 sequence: CASSRLREQETQYF. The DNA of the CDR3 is TGTGCCAGCAGCCGACTCCGGGAACAAGAGACCCAGTACTTC.